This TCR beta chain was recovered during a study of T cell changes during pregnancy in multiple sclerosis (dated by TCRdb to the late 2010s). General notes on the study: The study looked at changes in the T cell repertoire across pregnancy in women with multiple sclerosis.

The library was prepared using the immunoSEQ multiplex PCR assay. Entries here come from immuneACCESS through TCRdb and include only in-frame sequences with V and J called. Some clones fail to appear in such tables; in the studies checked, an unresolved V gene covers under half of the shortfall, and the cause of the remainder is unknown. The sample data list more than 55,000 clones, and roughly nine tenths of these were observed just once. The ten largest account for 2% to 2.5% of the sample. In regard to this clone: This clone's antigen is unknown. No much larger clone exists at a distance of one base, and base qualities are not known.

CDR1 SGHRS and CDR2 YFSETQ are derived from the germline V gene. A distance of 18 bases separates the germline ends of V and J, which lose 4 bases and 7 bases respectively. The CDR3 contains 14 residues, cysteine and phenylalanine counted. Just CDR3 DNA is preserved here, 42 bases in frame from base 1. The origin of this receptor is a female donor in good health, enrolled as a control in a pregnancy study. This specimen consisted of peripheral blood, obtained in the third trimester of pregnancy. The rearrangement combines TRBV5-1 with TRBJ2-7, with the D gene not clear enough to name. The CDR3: CASSPLSSVSEQYF. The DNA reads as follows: TGCGCCAGCAGCCCTCTGTCAAGCGTTAGTGAGCAGTACTTC.